This TCR beta chain was recorded in a study of response to subunit inactivated influenza vaccine. Study conclusions and caveats: T cells newly recruited by each seasonal influenza vaccination are few, the authors suggested.

TCRdb itself ran the RT-PCR reads through MiXCR, one entry per CDR3 protein. The sample has around 650,000 distinct CDR3 sequences, approximately 14% seen once. The CDR3 spans 17 residues. Germline CDR1 reads SEHNR; CDR2 reads FQNEAQ (reference sequence). The V gene end was trimmed by 3 bases and the J gene end by 5 bases; junction bases not matched to a gene: 9. This clonotype has only a few counts. Its antigen is not known. The receptor comes from a man aged 50-60 years who received an inactivated influenza vaccine. The sequences come from PBMCs from blood, collected about 13 days after vaccination. The rearrangement joins TRBV7-9 to TRBJ2-1, with 11 bases matching TRBD2. The CDR3, as DNA: TGTGCCAGCAGCTTTCCTATAGCGGGAGGGCAAGACAATGAGCAGTTCTTC. Its protein is CASSFPIAGGQDNEQFF.